The present entry profiles one T cell receptor beta chain with its context. This sample is drawn from a study of blood T cell repertoires in COVID-19. Measured with immunoSEQ multiplex PCR; TCRdb has only the in-frame clones, and not every one. The sample shows about 8,000 clones, approximately 84% of them seen only once. The CDR3 spans 16 residues. After removal of 3 bases from V and 7 bases from J, the junction contained 5 bases not matched to a gene. CDR1 is LNHDA, CDR2 SQIVND, per germline (reference sequence). The sample taken for sequencing was peripheral blood. The TCR originated in a human donor in a cohort sampled during active COVID-19. The chain links TRBV19 to TRBJ2-2, with 13 positions matching TRBD2. The CDR3 loop reads CASSMGTSGMIGELFF. The CDR3, as DNA: TGTGCCAGTAGTATGGGGACTAGCGGGATGATCGGGGAGCTGTTTTTT.